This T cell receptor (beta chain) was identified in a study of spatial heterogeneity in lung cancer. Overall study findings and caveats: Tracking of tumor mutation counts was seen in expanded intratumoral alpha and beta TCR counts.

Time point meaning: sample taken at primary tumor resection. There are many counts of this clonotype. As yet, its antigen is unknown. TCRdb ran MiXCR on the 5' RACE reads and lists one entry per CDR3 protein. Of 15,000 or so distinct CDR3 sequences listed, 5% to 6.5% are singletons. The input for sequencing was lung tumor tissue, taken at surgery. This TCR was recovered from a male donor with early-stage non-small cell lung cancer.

This CDR3 is CASSPTGGSGNTIYF. The CDR3 DNA sequence: TGCGCCAGCAGCCCTACGGGAGGCTCTGGAAACACCATATATTTT. The V gene is TRBV4-1, the J gene TRBJ1-3; D is unresolved. CDR3 length: 15 amino acids. V lost 4 bases, J lost 0 bases, and 10 bases lay in between. CDR1 is MGHRA and CDR2 is YSYEKL in the germline V gene.